The entry below gives a single TCR beta chain sequence along with its context. The source of the sample is a study of T cells after posttransplantation cyclophosphamide. Cells defined as naive were viable CD3+CD4+ or CD3+CD8+ and CCR7+CD45RA+CD45RO-CD95-CD27+CD28+. Produced via immunoSEQ multiplex PCR; TCRdb's table is partial and in-frame only. The data contain roughly 20,000 clones, less than 99% of them singletons. From germline, CDR1 is SGHAT and CDR2 FQNNGV. V gave up 0 bases and J gave up 4 bases, with 7 bases separating them. There are 14 residues in the CDR3. This chain joins TRBV11-2 and TRBJ1-5; the D gene is possibly TRBD1 (6 bases). The sequencing input was naive CD4+ T cells sorted from PBMCs. This clonotype originated in a man in his forties or fifties in good health, CMV-negative, and a related stem cell transplant donor. CDR3 coding DNA: TGTGCCAGCAGCTTAGAAGGGGGAAATCAGCCCCAGCATTTT. Protein product: CASSLEGGNQPQHF.